These 19 T cell receptor beta chains came from one sample sequenced in a study of blood T cells in healthy people across ages. The authors ran a second PCR of about 6 to 11 cycles using a sample-barcoded 5' primer and a J-beta primer mix. One entry per CDR3 protein results from TCRdb running MiXCR on the 5' RACE reads. The table records 1.5 million to 2 million distinct CDR3 sequences, roughly two fifths of them present only once. The sequenced material came from blood. These receptors were taken from a human donor in good health.

This chain uses TRBV6-5 with TRBJ1-2, with 7 bases fitting TRBD1. The CDR3 contains 16 residues. The V gene's germline CDR1 is MNHEY and CDR2 SVGAGI. The ends lost 8 bases at V and 6 bases at J; junction bases unmatched: 18. CDR3 loop: CASQNYYREGTDGYTF. The CDR3 region has the DNA TGTGCCAGCCAAAACTATTATAGGGAAGGGACAGATGGCTACACCTTC.

J is TRBJ1-2 and V is TRBV6-5; TRBD1 might be the D (5 bases). Trimming removed 6 bases at V and 3 bases at J, with 20 bases between. The CDR3 is 16 residues long. Germline CDR1 and CDR2: MNHEY and SVGAGI. CDR3 nucleotides: TGTGCCAGCAGCGTGAGGCAGGGCTGGATATACTATGGCTACACCTTC. It is translated as CASSVRQGWIYYGYTF.

There are a few counts of this clonotype. CDR3 in amino acids: CASSEFPTGNRSPLHF. In nucleotides, the CDR3 is TGTGCCAGCAGTGAATTTCCGACAGGGAACAGGTCACCCCTCCACTTT. The rearrangement links TRBV6-1 to TRBJ1-6; 7 bases map to TRBD1. Germline lookup yields CDR1 MNHNS and CDR2 SASEGT. The CDR3 is made up of 16 amino acids. The trim removed 2 bases at V and 10 bases at J, leaving 11 bases unmatched.

This chain links TRBV4-3 with TRBJ1-4; D is perhaps TRBD1 (5 bases). Germline lookup yields CDR1 LGHNA and CDR2 YSLEER. V lost 0 bases to trimming and J lost 12 bases, with 17 bases between them. The CDR3 length is 15 residues. The CDR3 region has the DNA TGCGCCAGCAGCCAAGATAGGAGGCGGGAAGGGGAACTGTTTTTT. Protein product: CASSQDRRREGELFF.

The chain links TRBV3-1 to TRBJ1-2; TRBD1 might be the D (5 bases). CDR1 LGHDT and CDR2 YNNKEL come from the germline V gene (reference sequence). V was trimmed by 1 base and J by 4 bases, leaving 22 bases between them. This CDR3 has 18 amino acids. The CDR3 nucleotides are TGTGCCAGCAGCCAAGTCGGGGCCCGGGAGGAGGGAAGCTATGGCTACACCTTC. Amino acid sequence: CASSQVGAREEGSYGYTF.

The rearrangement uses TRBV7-2 and TRBJ2-1, with 11 bases fitting TRBD1. This CDR3 is built from 16 residues. Per germline, CDR1 SGHTA and CDR2 FQGNSA. J gave up 8 bases and V 6 bases, and 12 bases lay outside the gene matches. This CDR3 reads CASRKPGQGVVDEQFF. In nucleotides, the CDR3 is TGTGCCAGCAGGAAACCGGGACAGGGGGTCGTGGATGAGCAGTTCTTC.

The chain uses TRBV6-5 and TRBJ2-6; TRBD2 is a possible D gene (6 bases). CDR1 and CDR2 (germline): MNHEY, SVGAGI. With 0 bases removed from V and 4 bases from J, the gap between germline ends came to 13 bases. The CDR3 totals 17 residues. The CDR3 region has the DNA TGTGCCAGCAGTTACTCCGGGGGACGCTCCGGGGCCAACGTCCTGACTTTC. The encoded protein is CASSYSGGRSGANVLTF.

This chain connects TRBV7-2 to TRBJ2-3; D is perhaps TRBD2 (5 bases). Trimming stripped 0 bases from V and 3 bases from J, with 7 bases between. The V gene's germline CDR1 is SGHTA and CDR2 FQGNSA. This CDR3 is built from 14 residues. CDR3 amino acids: CASSLATGTDTQYF. The DNA of the CDR3 is TGTGCCAGCAGCTTAGCGACGGGGACAGATACGCAGTATTTT.

There are a few counts of this clonotype. The chain has TRBV29-1 and TRBJ1-1; D unresolved. V was trimmed by 4 bases and J by 4 bases, leaving 13 bases between them. The CDR3 loop spans 13 amino acids. Looked up from germline, CDR1 is SQVTM and CDR2 is ANQGSEA. CDR3 protein: CSVGPGGVTEAFF. The CDR3 DNA reads as TGCAGCGTTGGCCCGGGAGGTGTCACTGAAGCTTTCTTT.

This clonotype was counted only a few times. The V call is TRBV20-1, the J call TRBJ1-2; D unresolved. V was clipped by 2 bases and J by 8 bases, with 12 bases between them. The CDR3 is 12 residues long. Germline values: CDR1 DFQATT, CDR2 SNEGSKA (reference sequence). The CDR3 sequence: CSARRPDGGYTF. CDR3 DNA sequence: TGCAGTGCTAGACGTCCGGACGGGGGCTACACCTTC.

The chain combines TRBV7-7 with TRBJ2-7; 8 bases match TRBD2. This CDR3 contains 17 residues. The ends lost 4 bases at V and 0 bases at J; junction bases unmatched: 11. Looked up from germline, CDR1 is SSHAT and CDR2 is FNYEAQ (reference sequence). The CDR3, as DNA: TGTGCCAGCAGCTCACGCTGCCTAGCGGGTACCTCCTACGAGCAGTACTTC. Its protein is CASSSRCLAGTSYEQYF.

This rearrangement joins TRBV7-2 to TRBJ1-5, with D possibly matching TRBD1 (6 bases). The CDR3 extends over 15 amino acids. Germline V lookup: CDR1 SGHTA, CDR2 FQGNSA. The germline V and J ends were trimmed by 6 bases and 0 bases, with 12 bases remaining between them. CDR3 DNA: TGTGCCAGCAGGCAGGGGACTGTTAGCAATCAGCCCCAGCATTTT. Translated: CASRQGTVSNQPQHF.

Only a few counts were recorded for this clonotype. The V gene is TRBV6-5, the J gene TRBJ2-7, with TRBD1 matching 7 bases. This CDR3 is built from 11 residues. CDR1 MNHEY and CDR2 SVGAGI come from the germline V gene. The V and J ends lost 2 bases and 12 bases, in that order; junction bases with no gene match: 4. Here the CDR3 reads CASSYIDRVYF. The CDR3 DNA follows: TGTGCCAGCAGTTACATAGACAGGGTGTACTTC.

This clonotype has just a few counts. The chain joins TRBV6-6 to TRBJ1-4; D remains ambiguous. V was shortened by 2 bases and J by 7 bases, with 8 bases between the two germline ends. The CDR3 sequence is 13 residues long. CDR1 and CDR2 (germline): MNHNY, SVGAGI (reference sequence). The CDR3 DNA follows: TGTGCCAGCAGTTACGCGAGTGGTGAAAAACTGTTTTTT. Protein: CASSYASGEKLFF.

This rearrangement joins TRBV2 to TRBJ1-5; D perhaps matches TRBD1 (5 bases). The V end was cut by 6 bases, the J end by 3 bases, with 15 bases between. CDR1 SNHLY and CDR2 FYNNEI come from the germline V gene. This CDR3 contains 15 residues. The CDR3 bases are TGTGCCAGCAGCGCTGACAGTGGGTTCAATCAGCCCCAGCATTTT. As protein: CASSADSGFNQPQHF.

This clonotype appeared once. The chain carries TRBV7-8 and TRBJ2-1; D is uncertain. Germline assignment: CDR1 SGHVS and CDR2 FQNEAQ. Trimming took 5 bases from V and 9 from J, leaving 14 bases between them. The CDR3 is 13 amino acids. The CDR3 loop reads CASSPQRHTEQFF. Written as DNA, the CDR3 is TGTGCCAGCAGCCCCCAACGTCACACTGAGCAGTTCTTC.

This sequence joins TRBV27 and TRBJ2-1; tentatively, D is TRBD2 (7 bases). Germline lookup yields CDR1 MNHEY and CDR2 SMNVEV (reference sequence). V lost 0 bases and J lost 6, with 15 bases in between. The CDR3 sequence is 16 residues long. The CDR3 sequence is CASSLSLGGRLNEQFF. The DNA for the CDR3 is TGTGCCAGCAGTTTATCGTTGGGGGGGCGCCTCAATGAGCAGTTCTTC.

This chain connects TRBV28 to TRBJ2-7, with 8 bases identical to TRBD1. The length of the CDR3 is 15 residues. Germline V CDR1 and CDR2: MDHEN, SYDVKM. Trimming at V came to 5 bases and at J to 4 bases, leaving 10 bases not matched to a gene. CDR3 sequence reads: CASSPPGQDVYEQYF. As DNA, the CDR3 is TGTGCCAGCAGTCCACCGGGACAGGATGTATACGAGCAGTACTTC.

This clonotype showed up just a few times. This chain joins TRBV3-1 and TRBJ2-1, with 9 positions matching TRBD2. The CDR3 runs 14 residues. Germline V gene sequence: CDR1 LGHDT, CDR2 YNNKEL (reference sequence). Losses at the gene ends were 4 bases for V and 13 bases for J; bases not matched to a gene: 11. The CDR3 nucleotides are TGTGCCAGCAGCCGACGACTAGCGGAAGAGACCCAGTTCTTC. It translates to CASSRRLAEETQFF.